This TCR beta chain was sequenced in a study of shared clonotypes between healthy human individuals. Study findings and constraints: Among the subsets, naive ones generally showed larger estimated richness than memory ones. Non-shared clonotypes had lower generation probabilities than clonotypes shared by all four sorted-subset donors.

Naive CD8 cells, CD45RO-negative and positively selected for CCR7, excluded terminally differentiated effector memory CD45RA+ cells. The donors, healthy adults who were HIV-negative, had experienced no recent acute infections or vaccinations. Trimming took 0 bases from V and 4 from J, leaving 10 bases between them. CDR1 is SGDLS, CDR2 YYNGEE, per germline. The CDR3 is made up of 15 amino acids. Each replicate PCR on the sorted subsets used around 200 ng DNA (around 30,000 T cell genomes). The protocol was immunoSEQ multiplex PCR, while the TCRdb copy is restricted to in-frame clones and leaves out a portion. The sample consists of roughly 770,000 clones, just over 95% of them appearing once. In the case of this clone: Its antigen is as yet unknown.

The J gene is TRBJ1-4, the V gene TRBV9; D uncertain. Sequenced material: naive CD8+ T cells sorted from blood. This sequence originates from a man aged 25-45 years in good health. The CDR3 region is CASSVEGRGNEKLFF. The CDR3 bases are TGTGCCAGCAGCGTAGAGGGCAGAGGTAATGAAAAACTGTTTTTT. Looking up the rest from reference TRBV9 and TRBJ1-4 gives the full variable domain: DSGVTQTPKHLITATGQRVTLRCSPRSGDLSVYWYQQSLDQGLQFLIQYYNGEERAKGNILERFSAQQFPDLHSELNLSSLELGDSALYFCASSVEGRGNEKLFFGSGTQLSVL.